Included here is one T cell receptor (beta chain) sequence, with context. Per the authors' pipeline: Reference gene primer amplification in the assay estimated nucleated cell counts. Some clones are missing from TCRdb's copy, which holds only in-frame ones; the method was immunoSEQ multiplex PCR. V and J calls and clone size are given by that table; D and trimming were obtained from the DNA. The sample holds 60,000 to 80,000 clones, roughly 85% seen once. The data were obtained in a study of blood T cell repertoires in COVID-19. Overall study context: Samples taken during acute and convalescent COVID-19 were collected in the United States, Italy and Spain. PBMCs, B-cell-depleted T cells, or T cells were the source of the cDNA or gDNA that made up the material.

The germline V gene encodes CDR1 SGHVS and CDR2 FQNEAQ. The ends were cut back, 4 bases at V and 3 bases at J, with 8 bases in the middle. The CDR3 extends over 13 amino acids. The chain employs TRBV7-8 and TRBJ2-3; possible D gene TRBD1, 5 bases. Sequenced material: peripheral blood. The clonotype comes from a man aged 50 to 60 with acute or convalescent COVID-19. The CDR3 protein is CASSSRQTDTQYF. In nucleotides, the CDR3 is TGTGCCAGCAGCTCGCGACAGACAGATACGCAGTATTTT.